This T cell receptor (delta chain) was captured by sequencing in a study of gamma-delta T cells after stem cell transplantation. As regards this clone: With a far larger clone one base away, a read error is the likely cause. At the DNA level, this CDR3 is encoded by other sequences in the same sample as well.

TCRdb fed the RT-PCR reads into CATT to redo clone calling. The table has some 3,000 delta-chain clones, 2.5% to 3% seen once; the top ten hold approximately 32%. The CDR3 loop spans 24 amino acids. Per germline, CDR1 GEAIGNYY and CDR2 EKD. The chain carries TRDV2 and TRDJ1, with 13 bases aligning to TRDD3. The sequenced material came from gamma-delta T cells. This clonotype was obtained from a human donor. It is not recorded whose cells these are; they may come from a transplant donor. In nucleotides, the CDR3 is TGTGCCTGTGACACGCTACGCGGAACTGGGGGATACGCTGGCGGGGGACGCTACACCGACAAACTCATCTTT. It translates to CACDTLRGTGGYAGGGRYTDKLIF.